The 21 T cell receptor beta chains given below trace back to one sample, sequenced in a study of blood T cell repertoires in COVID-19. Sequencing was performed with immunoSEQ multiplex PCR; in TCRdb, only in-frame clones are kept and a portion is missing. The sample has about 130,000 clones; approximately 88% are singletons. Sample: peripheral blood. The receptor source for this set is a man in his sixties with acute or convalescent COVID-19.

V is TRBV14 and J is TRBJ2-2; the D gene is possibly TRBD1 (5 bases). CDR3 length: 16 residues. V lost 4 bases and J lost 1, with 13 bases in between. Per germline, CDR1 SGHDN and CDR2 FVKESK. CDR3 sequence: CASSPRPGLNTGELFF. The CDR3, as DNA: TGTGCCAGCAGCCCCAGGCCAGGGCTGAACACCGGGGAGCTGTTTTTT.

Only one count was recorded for this clone. CDR3 coding DNA: TGCAGCGTTGAATCAGAAAGGACAGGGGTGGGCGGGGAGCTGTTTTTT. As protein: CSVESERTGVGGELFF. The V gene is TRBV29-1, the J gene TRBJ2-2; 9 bases are shared with TRBD1. This CDR3 spans 16 amino acids. Unmatched junction bases numbered 11, after V lost 2 bases and J lost 7 bases. Per germline, CDR1 SQVTM and CDR2 ANQGSEA.

The V gene is TRBV29-1, the J gene TRBJ2-4; TRBD2 might be the D (5 bases). Trimming removed 3 bases from V and 9 bases from J, with 18 bases in between. This CDR3 has 14 amino acids. CDR1 and CDR2 from the germline V gene are SQVTM and ANQGSEA. CDR3 sequence reads: CSVDDLSGYGIQYF. CDR3 nucleotide sequence: TGCAGCGTTGATGATCTATCGGGGTACGGCATTCAGTACTTC.

The chain employs TRBV27 and TRBJ1-6; D perhaps matches TRBD1 (5 bases). In germline, CDR1 is MNHEY, CDR2 SMNVEV (reference sequence). The CDR3 contains 18 residues. The V end lost 5 bases, the J end lost 1 base, and 18 bases lay between the germline ends. The CDR3 DNA sequence: TGTGCCAGCAGTCCCCGGGGAGGGGCGCGGTCCTATAATTCACCCCTCCACTTT. This sequence encodes CASSPRGGARSYNSPLHF.

J is TRBJ1-3 and V is TRBV14, with D unclear. The V gene's germline CDR1 is SGHDN and CDR2 FVKESK. The CDR3 loop spans 12 amino acids. V was trimmed by 5 bases and J by 8 bases, leaving 10 bases between them. CDR3 protein: CASSKSAHTIYF. As DNA, the CDR3 is TGTGCCAGCAGCAAGAGTGCGCACACCATATATTTT.

The chain recombines TRBV27 with TRBJ1-1; 9 bases fit TRBD1. CDR3 length equals 16 residues. In germline, CDR1 is MNHEY, CDR2 SMNVEV (reference sequence). V trimming: 6 bases; J trimming: 4 bases; junction bases outside the gene matches: 12. The CDR3 here is CASSSYPGQGSTEAFF. CDR3 nucleotides: TGTGCCAGCAGCTCCTATCCGGGACAGGGAAGCACTGAAGCTTTCTTT.

The chain uses TRBV19 and TRBJ1-5; 9 bases are a match to TRBD1. The J segment lost 6 bases and the V segment lost 1 base, leaving 1 base of the junction unmatched. CDR3 length: 14 amino acids. CDR1 is LNHDA and CDR2 is SQIVND in the germline V gene (reference sequence). The CDR3 region is CASSIGTGAQPQHF. Written as DNA, the CDR3 is TGTGCCAGTAGTATAGGGACAGGGGCTCAGCCCCAGCATTTT.

The chain links TRBV12-3 or TRBV12-4 to TRBJ2-7, with D possibly TRBD1 on 5 matching bases. The V and J ends lost 3 bases and 6 bases respectively, with 12 bases between them. The CDR3 is 13 amino acids. The CDR3 is CASSFNRLSEQYF. CDR3 bases: TGTGCCAGCAGTTTCAACAGGCTCTCCGAGCAGTACTTC.

The table lists this clone with a few counts. The chain carries TRBV15 and TRBJ2-1; possible D gene TRBD1, 6 bases. The length of the CDR3 is 15 residues. V was clipped by 4 bases and J by 0 bases, with 10 bases between them. CDR1 and CDR2 (germline): LNHNV, YYDKDF (reference sequence). Here the CDR3 DNA reads TGTGCCACCAGCATGAGGGGGAGCTCCTACAATGAGCAGTTCTTC. It is translated as CATSMRGSSYNEQFF.

This chain connects TRBV7-3 to TRBJ2-1, with TRBD2 matching 8 bases. CDR1 is SGHTA and CDR2 is FQGTGA in the germline V gene. There are 15 residues in the CDR3. V lost 1 base and J lost 8; bases outside the gene matches: 7. This CDR3 reads CASSLRAGDYYEQFF. The CDR3 coding sequence is TGTGCCAGCAGCTTAAGAGCGGGAGATTATTATGAGCAGTTCTTC.

The J gene is TRBJ1-5, the V gene TRBV3-1 (or the pseudogene TRBV3-2), with D perhaps matching TRBD1 (6 bases). The germline V gene encodes CDR1 LGHDT and CDR2 YNNKEL (reference sequence). This CDR3 is built from 15 residues. Trimming stripped 0 bases from V and 6 bases from J, with 12 bases between. CDR3 DNA: TGTGCCAGCAGCCAAGATATAACAGGGAGTCAGCCCCAGCATTTT. Translating it yields CASSQDITGSQPQHF.

This clone came up a few times. The chain uses TRBV6-1 and TRBJ1-2, with D possibly being TRBD1 (5 bases). The CDR3 spans 13 residues. Per the germline V gene, CDR1 is MNHNS and CDR2 is SASEGT. The V gene lost 2 bases and the J gene lost 5 bases, with 9 bases spanning the gap. CDR3 in DNA: TGTGCCAGCAGTGAACAGGGTTGGTATGGCTACACCTTC. Protein product: CASSEQGWYGYTF.

This sequence joins TRBV5-4 and TRBJ2-4; TRBD2 aligns across 8 bases. V shed 4 bases, J shed 8 bases, and the junction held 8 bases outside the gene matches. The CDR3 totals 14 residues. The germline V gene encodes CDR1 SGHNT and CDR2 YYREEE (reference sequence). The CDR3 DNA sequence: TGTGCCAGCAGCGCCCCGGGGGGGGAGGACATTCAGTACTTC. Its translation: CASSAPGGEDIQYF.

Regarding this clone: Other DNA sequences in this sample translate to the same CDR3. The chain couples TRBV5-4 to TRBJ1-1; the D gene is possibly TRBD1 (6 bases). V dropped 2 bases and J dropped 5 bases, with 10 bases sitting between them. Germline V gene sequence: CDR1 SGHNT, CDR2 YYREEE (reference sequence). This CDR3 comprises 13 residues. CDR3 DNA sequence: TGTGCCAGCAGCTTACAGGGTCGAACTGAAGCTTTCTTT. This sequence encodes CASSLQGRTEAFF.

The rearrangement uses TRBV5-1 and TRBJ2-3, with 16 bases aligning to TRBD2. This CDR3 contains 18 residues. Germline V gives CDR1 SGHRS, CDR2 YFSETQ. Losses at the gene ends were 0 bases for V and 5 bases for J; bases not matched to a gene: 6. CDR3 in DNA: TGCGCCAGCAGCTTGGAGGGACTAGCGGGGGGGCAATTAGATACGCAGTATTTT. It encodes CASSLEGLAGGQLDTQYF.

This chain uses TRBV7-6 with TRBJ2-7; 7 bases map to TRBD2. Germline V lookup: CDR1 SGHVS, CDR2 FNYEAQ. This CDR3 region has 15 residues. The J segment lost 2 bases and the V segment lost 0 bases, leaving 4 bases of the junction unmatched. In DNA, the CDR3 is TGTGCCAGCAGCTTAGCGGCTAGCGGCACCTACGAGCAGTACTTC. It translates to CASSLAASGTYEQYF.

The chain is built from TRBV5-1 and TRBJ1-2; D may be TRBD1 (5 bases). Germline loops: CDR1 SGHRS, CDR2 YFSETQ. The CDR3 contains 15 residues. The ends were cut back, 0 bases at V and 0 bases at J, with 9 bases in the middle. CDR3 amino acids: CASSLAREANYGYTF. In DNA, the CDR3 is TGCGCCAGCAGCTTGGCCAGGGAAGCTAACTATGGCTACACCTTC. Drawing the rest from reference TRBV5-1 and TRBJ1-2, the complete variable domain is KAGVTQTPRYLIKTRGQQVTLSCSPISGHRSVSWYQQTPGQGLQFLFEYFSETQRNKGNFPGRFSGRQFSNSRSEMNVSTLELGDSALYLCASSLAREANYGYTFGSGTRLTVV.

This chain uses TRBV5-4 with TRBJ2-7; 10 nucleotides match TRBD2. Germline V gene sequence: CDR1 SGHNT, CDR2 YYREEE (reference sequence). This CDR3 has 15 residues. V was pared by 0 bases and J by 3 bases, with 3 bases of the junction left unmatched. CDR3 in DNA: TGTGCCAGCAGCTTGGCTAGCGGGGGTTTCTACGAGCAGTACTTC. As protein: CASSLASGGFYEQYF.

The V and J genes are TRBV19 and TRBJ1-2; 7 bases fit TRBD1. Germline V gene sequence: CDR1 LNHDA, CDR2 SQIVND (reference sequence). This CDR3 region has 14 residues. With V trimmed by 6 bases and J by 3 bases, 7 bases remained unmatched. In DNA form, the CDR3 reads TGTGCCAGTAGCCTCCTCGACAGGGACTATGGCTACACCTTC. It translates to CASSLLDRDYGYTF.

J is TRBJ2-1 and V is TRBV6-6, with D perhaps TRBD1 (6 bases). The germline V and J ends were trimmed by 8 bases and 7 bases, with 18 bases remaining between them. The CDR3 is 14 residues long. The germline V gene encodes CDR1 MNHNY and CDR2 SVGAGI (reference sequence). For the CDR3, the DNA is TGTGCCAGCTCAATAACAGGGATTGATAATGAGCAGTTCTTC. Its protein is CASSITGIDNEQFF.

The rearrangement joins TRBV29-1 to TRBJ2-7; TRBD1 matches 11 bases. CDR3 size: 13 residues. V was clipped by 3 bases and J by 9 bases; unmatched bases: 7. Germline CDR1 and CDR2: SQVTM and ANQGSEA. The CDR3 here is CSVEGDRGNVQYF. The CDR3 DNA reads as TGCAGCGTTGAGGGGGACAGGGGGAACGTGCAGTACTTC.